These 15 T cell receptor beta chains were all obtained from the same sample, sequenced in a study of shared clonotypes between healthy human individuals. Assay: immunoSEQ multiplex PCR; the TCRdb copy retains only in-frame clones and omits some. The data show about 2.3 million clones, 80% to 95% seen once. Specimen: naive CD4+ T cells from PBMCs. As to subset: CD45RA+ positively selected. These receptors were obtained from a man between 18 and 29 years old in good health. Some clones in this sample may be carry-over from other donors' samples.

The chain uses TRBV6-1 and TRBJ2-1, with TRBD2 matching 8 bases. CDR1 is MNHNS and CDR2 is SASEGT in the germline V gene. This CDR3 region has 15 residues. With V trimmed by 3 bases and J by 2 bases, 3 bases remained unmatched. CDR3 nucleotide sequence: TGTGCCAGCAGTGAGGTACTAGCGGCCTACAATGAGCAGTTCTTC. This encodes CASSEVLAAYNEQFF.

This rearrangement joins TRBV7-3 to TRBJ2-1; a possible D gene is TRBD2 (6 bases). V shed 5 bases and J shed 0 bases, with 17 bases lying between them. The CDR3 has 17 residues. Germline CDR1 is SGHTA and CDR2 is FQGTGA. The CDR3 DNA sequence: TGTGCCAGCAGCCCATACGGGGGAGCGATCTCCTACAATGAGCAGTTCTTC. Protein: CASSPYGGAISYNEQFF.

V is TRBV6-1 and J is TRBJ1-3; no clear D. The CDR3 runs to 14 residues. Deletions cut 5 bases from V and 2 bases from J, with 10 bases between. Germline V gene lookup returns CDR1 MNHNS and CDR2 SASEGT. The CDR3 DNA reads TGTGCCAGCAGTCGTAGGGAGCCTGGAAACACCATATATTTT. Amino acid sequence: CASSRREPGNTIYF.

The V call is TRBV2, the J call TRBJ1-2; a weak D match, TRBD1 (6 bases). Germline-derived CDR1 and CDR2 are SNHLY and FYNNEI. The V gene lost 5 bases and the J gene lost 3 bases, with 10 bases spanning the gap. The CDR3 sequence is 13 residues long. The CDR3 spells CASSPGEYYGYTF. Here the CDR3 DNA reads TGTGCCAGCAGTCCAGGGGAGTACTATGGCTACACCTTC.

The V and J genes are TRBV10-3 and TRBJ2-2; possibly TRBD1 for D (5 bases). The germline CDR1 and CDR2 sequences are ENHRY and SYGVKD. The CDR3 extends over 14 amino acids. The V end lost 2 bases, the J end lost 3 bases, and 7 bases lay between the germline ends. For the CDR3, the DNA is TGTGCCATCAGTGAGACAGGCCACACCGGGGAGCTGTTTTTT. It is translated as CAISETGHTGELFF.

The chain employs TRBV5-1 and TRBJ2-1; 7 nucleotides align to TRBD2. Germline V lookup: CDR1 SGHRS, CDR2 YFSETQ. Trimming at V came to 0 bases and at J to 4 bases, leaving 10 bases not matched to a gene. The CDR3 totals 17 residues. CDR3 residues: CASSLGGSGPLYNEQFF. The CDR3 region has the DNA TGCGCCAGCAGCTTGGGCGGTAGCGGGCCTCTATACAATGAGCAGTTCTTC.

This chain links TRBV5-1 with TRBJ2-7, with a weak D call TRBD1 (6 bases). The germline V gene encodes CDR1 SGHRS and CDR2 YFSETQ. CDR3 size: 15 residues. Trimming stripped 2 bases from V and 3 bases from J, with 15 bases between. The CDR3 sequence is CASSLSPGQIYEQYF. The CDR3 region has the DNA TGCGCCAGCAGCTTATCACCAGGACAGATCTACGAGCAGTACTTC.

A remark on this clone: At the DNA level, this CDR3 is encoded by other sequences in the same sample as well. This sequence joins TRBV9 and TRBJ1-3; perhaps TRBD1 as D (5 bases). The V end lost 1 base, the J end lost 4 bases, and 6 bases lay between the germline ends. From germline, CDR1 is SGDLS and CDR2 YYNGEE. The CDR3 totals 13 residues. The CDR3 sequence is CASSVWGGNTIYF. CDR3 nucleotides: TGTGCCAGCAGCGTATGGGGGGGAAACACCATATATTTT.

The rearrangement uses TRBV11-3 and TRBJ2-5; D may be TRBD1 (5 bases). The CDR3 loop spans 13 amino acids. CDR1 is SGHNT, CDR2 YENEEA, per germline. V shed 5 bases and J shed 4 bases, with 11 bases lying between them. CDR3 sequence (DNA): TGTGCCAGCAGCGAACAGGACCGAGAGACCCAGTACTTC. This translates into CASSEQDRETQYF.

The rearrangement uses TRBV29-1 and TRBJ1-2, with D possibly TRBD1 on 6 matching bases. V was trimmed by 6 bases and J by 6 bases, leaving 17 bases between them. CDR1 SQVTM and CDR2 ANQGSEA come from the germline V gene. The CDR3 length is 13 residues. The DNA for the CDR3 is TGCAGCGTGGGGGATGACAGGAGAAATGGCTACACCTTC. This gives the protein CSVGDDRRNGYTF.

The chain carries TRBV9 and TRBJ2-1; 9 nucleotides align to TRBD1. The CDR3 sequence is 14 residues long. Germline V gives CDR1 SGDLS, CDR2 YYNGEE. V gave up 6 bases and J gave up 2 bases; unmatched junction bases: 3. Here the CDR3 reads CASNTGGAYNEQFF. The CDR3 DNA sequence: TGTGCCAGCAACACAGGGGGCGCCTACAATGAGCAGTTCTTC.

This chain links TRBV10-3 with TRBJ2-5; unclear D gene. CDR3 length: 12 amino acids. Trimming removed 6 bases at V and 6 bases at J, with 11 bases between. The germline V gene has CDR1 ENHRY and CDR2 SYGVKD. CDR3 nucleotides: TGTGCCATCAGAGGGCAGAACCAGACCCAGTACTTC. This sequence encodes CAIRGQNQTQYF.

Here the CDR3 DNA reads TGTGCCAGCTCACCCTTGGCAGCGTTCAACTACGAGCAGTACTTC. As protein: CASSPLAAFNYEQYF. The chain employs TRBV18 and TRBJ2-7; D gene ambiguous. V lost 3 bases, J lost 3 bases, and 15 bases lay in between. The CDR3 runs to 15 residues. Germline CDR1 and CDR2: KGHSH and LQKENI.

This clone was observed a single time. The chain recombines TRBV29-1 with TRBJ2-7, with 14 bases identical to TRBD2. From germline, CDR1 is SQVTM and CDR2 ANQGSEA. V lost 6 bases and J lost 7; bases outside the gene matches: 14. The CDR3 consists of 16 residues. The CDR3 DNA reads as TGCAGCGTAGCCAACCCGGGACTAGCGGGAGAACGGGAGCAGTACTTC. As protein: CSVANPGLAGEREQYF.

The V call is TRBV7-2, the J call TRBJ2-2, with 7 bases that match TRBD1. The CDR3 is 15 amino acids. Looked up from germline, CDR1 is SGHTA and CDR2 is FQGNSA. J lost 4 bases, V lost 5 bases, and 7 bases had no gene match. The CDR3 sequence is CASSLYRQGTGELFF. The CDR3 DNA is TGTGCCAGCAGCCTATACAGACAGGGCACCGGGGAGCTGTTTTTT.